Sequencing of this TCR beta chain was carried out in a study of OX40 agonist ivuxolimab in advanced cancers. For the study at large: Checkpoint inhibitors had been given previously to 35% to 50% of patients.

Findings and caveats of the study: The CD4+ and CD8+ T cells in the blood had expanded clonally by week 6 at 0.1 to 3.0 mg/kg. The authors did not determine the antigen specificity of the expanded peripheral T cells.

Produced via immunoSEQ multiplex PCR; TCRdb's table is partial and in-frame only. The data hold tens of thousands of clones, with around 77% observed a single time. This clone was detected once. Its antigen remains unidentified. Sequences were derived from CD4+ or CD8+ T cells sorted from blood, sampled in a trial of the OX40 agonist ivuxolimab. The TCR comes from an adult with an advanced solid tumor such as melanoma, head and neck, liver or kidney cancer.

CDR3 amino acids: CASSQGLAGNQETQYF. CDR3 in DNA: TGCGCCAGCAGCCAAGGACTAGCGGGGAACCAAGAGACCCAGTACTTC. The rearrangement links TRBV4-3 to TRBJ2-5; TRBD2 aligns across 11 bases. The V and J ends lost 1 base and 0 bases, in that order; junction bases with no gene match: 1. The germline CDR1 and CDR2 sequences are LGHNA and YSLEER. This CDR3 contains 16 residues.